The present entry profiles one T cell receptor beta chain with its context. The source of the sample is a study of control samples from healthy donors and cancer patients. The germline V gene encodes CDR1 SNHLY and CDR2 FYNNEI. V dropped 3 bases and J dropped 4 bases, with 9 bases sitting between them. This CDR3 has 13 amino acids. Sequencing used immunoSEQ multiplex PCR; TCRdb keeps in-frame clones, though not all of them. The data contain around 110,000 clones, roughly 93% of them singletons. The sequenced material came from blood. The clonotype was recovered from a young man in good health. V usage is TRBV2 and J usage is TRBJ1-2, with D possibly TRBD1 on 5 matching bases. The CDR3 reads CASSDSGAYGYTF. The CDR3 DNA follows: TGTGCCAGCAGTGACTCCGGGGCCTATGGCTACACCTTC.